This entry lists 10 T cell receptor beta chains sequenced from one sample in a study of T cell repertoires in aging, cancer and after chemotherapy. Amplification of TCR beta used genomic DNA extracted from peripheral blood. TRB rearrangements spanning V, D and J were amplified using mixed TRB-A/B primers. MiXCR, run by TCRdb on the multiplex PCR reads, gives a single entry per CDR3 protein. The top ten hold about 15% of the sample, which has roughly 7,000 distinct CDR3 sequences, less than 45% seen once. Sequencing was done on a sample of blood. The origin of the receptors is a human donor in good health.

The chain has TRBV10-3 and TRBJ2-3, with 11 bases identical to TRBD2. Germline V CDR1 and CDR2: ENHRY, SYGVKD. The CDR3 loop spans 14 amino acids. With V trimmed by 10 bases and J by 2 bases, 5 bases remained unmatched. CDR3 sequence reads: CATSSGGDTDTQYF. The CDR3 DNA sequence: TGTGCCACAAGTAGCGGGGGGGACACAGATACGCAGTATTTT.

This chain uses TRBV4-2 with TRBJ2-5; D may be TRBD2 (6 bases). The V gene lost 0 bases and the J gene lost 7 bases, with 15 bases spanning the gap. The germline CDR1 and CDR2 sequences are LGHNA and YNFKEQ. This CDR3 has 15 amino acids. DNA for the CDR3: TGTGCCAGCAGCCAAGACGCGGGAAATTGGGGGACCCAGTACTTC. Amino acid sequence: CASSQDAGNWGTQYF.

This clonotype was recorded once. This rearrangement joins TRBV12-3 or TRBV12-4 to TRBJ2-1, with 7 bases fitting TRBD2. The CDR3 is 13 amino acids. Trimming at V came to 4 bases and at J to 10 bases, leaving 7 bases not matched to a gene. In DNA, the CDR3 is TGTGCCAGCAGTTCCTGGCCTAGCGGAGAGCAGTTCTTC. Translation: CASSSWPSGEQFF.

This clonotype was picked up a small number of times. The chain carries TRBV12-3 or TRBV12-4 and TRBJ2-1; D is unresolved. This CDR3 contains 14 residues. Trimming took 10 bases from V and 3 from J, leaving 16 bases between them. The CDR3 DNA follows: TGTGCCACCAAACCTGCGTTGGGCTACAATGAGCAGTTCTTC. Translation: CATKPALGYNEQFF.

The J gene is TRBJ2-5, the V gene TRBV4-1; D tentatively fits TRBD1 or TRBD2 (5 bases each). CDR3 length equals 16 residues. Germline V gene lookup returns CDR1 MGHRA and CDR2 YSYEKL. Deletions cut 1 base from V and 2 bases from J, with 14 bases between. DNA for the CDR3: TGCGCCAGCAGCCAAGGGCTGGGGGATGAGCAAGAGACCCAGTACTTC. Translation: CASSQGLGDEQETQYF.

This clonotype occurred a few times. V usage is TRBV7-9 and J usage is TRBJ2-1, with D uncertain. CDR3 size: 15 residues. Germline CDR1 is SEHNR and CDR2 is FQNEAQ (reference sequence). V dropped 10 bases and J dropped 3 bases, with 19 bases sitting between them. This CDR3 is CAILRPVPLYNEQFF. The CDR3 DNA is TGTGCCATCCTCAGGCCTGTACCCCTCTACAATGAGCAGTTCTTC.

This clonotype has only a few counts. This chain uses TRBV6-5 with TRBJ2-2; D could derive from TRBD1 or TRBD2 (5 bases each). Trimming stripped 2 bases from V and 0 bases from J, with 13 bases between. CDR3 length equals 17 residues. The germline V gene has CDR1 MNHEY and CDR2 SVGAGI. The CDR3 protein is CASSYAGTSTNTGELFF. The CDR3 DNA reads TGTGCCAGCAGTTACGCAGGGACCTCCACGAACACCGGGGAGCTGTTTTTT.

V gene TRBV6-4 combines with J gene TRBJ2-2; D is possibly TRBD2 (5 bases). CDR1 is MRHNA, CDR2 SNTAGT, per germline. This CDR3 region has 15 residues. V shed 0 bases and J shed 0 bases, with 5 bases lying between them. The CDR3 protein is CASSDSSANTGELFF. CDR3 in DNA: TGTGCCAGCAGTGACTCTAGCGCGAACACCGGGGAGCTGTTTTTT.

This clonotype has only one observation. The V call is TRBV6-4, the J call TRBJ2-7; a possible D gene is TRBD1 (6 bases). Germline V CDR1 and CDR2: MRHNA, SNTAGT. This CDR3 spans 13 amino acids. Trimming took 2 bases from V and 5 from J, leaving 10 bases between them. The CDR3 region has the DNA TGTGCCAGCAGTGACCAGGACAGCAACGAGCAGTACTTC. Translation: CASSDQDSNEQYF.

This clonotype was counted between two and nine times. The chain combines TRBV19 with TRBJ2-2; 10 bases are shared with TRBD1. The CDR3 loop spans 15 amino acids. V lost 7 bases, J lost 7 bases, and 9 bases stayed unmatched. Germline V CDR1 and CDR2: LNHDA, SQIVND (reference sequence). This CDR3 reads CASTLDRGRYGELFF. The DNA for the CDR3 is TGTGCCAGTACCTTAGACAGGGGGCGATACGGGGAGCTGTTTTTT.